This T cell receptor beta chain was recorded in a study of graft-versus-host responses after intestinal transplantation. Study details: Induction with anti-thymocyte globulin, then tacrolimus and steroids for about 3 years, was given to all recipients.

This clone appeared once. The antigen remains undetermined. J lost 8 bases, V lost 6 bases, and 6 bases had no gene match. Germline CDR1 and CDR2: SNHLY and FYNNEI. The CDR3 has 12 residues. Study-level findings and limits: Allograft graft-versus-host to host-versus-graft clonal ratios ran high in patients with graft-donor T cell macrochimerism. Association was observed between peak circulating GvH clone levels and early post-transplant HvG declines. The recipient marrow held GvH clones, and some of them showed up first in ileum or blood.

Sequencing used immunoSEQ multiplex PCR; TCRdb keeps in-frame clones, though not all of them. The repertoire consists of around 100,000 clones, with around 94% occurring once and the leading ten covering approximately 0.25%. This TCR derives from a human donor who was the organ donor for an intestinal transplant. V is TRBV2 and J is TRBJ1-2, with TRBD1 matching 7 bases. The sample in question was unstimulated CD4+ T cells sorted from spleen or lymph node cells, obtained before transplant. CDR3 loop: CASSPTGQGYTF. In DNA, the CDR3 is TGTGCCAGCAGCCCGACAGGGCAGGGCTACACCTTC.